The 8 T cell receptor beta chains given below trace back to one sample, sequenced in a study of blood T cell repertoires in COVID-19. Some clones are missing from TCRdb's copy, which holds only in-frame ones; the method was immunoSEQ multiplex PCR. Among roughly 670,000 clones listed, 85% to 90% were seen once. Material for sequencing was peripheral blood. These receptors were taken from a woman aged 18-35 years with acute or convalescent COVID-19.

The rearrangement joins TRBV5-8 to TRBJ1-2; 7 positions match TRBD1. This CDR3 has 16 amino acids. Trimming took 3 bases from V and 6 from J; bases not matched to a gene: 14. The germline V gene encodes CDR1 SGHTS and CDR2 YDEGEE. The CDR3 here is CASSSRGAVWVNGYTF. The CDR3 DNA sequence: TGTGCCAGCAGCTCCAGGGGGGCGGTTTGGGTGAATGGCTACACCTTC.

The genes are TRBV4-1 and TRBJ2-5; 11 bases are shared with TRBD2. The CDR3 runs 17 residues. Per the germline V gene, CDR1 is MGHRA and CDR2 is YSYEKL. The trim removed 1 base at V and 13 bases at J, leaving 17 bases unmatched. The DNA for the CDR3 is TGCGCCAGCAGCCAAGTGGGCCTAGCGGGGGGTTACCAATCGGCGTACTTC. It encodes CASSQVGLAGGYQSAYF.

This clone turned up a few times. This rearrangement joins TRBV6-2 or TRBV6-3 to TRBJ1-1; D is undetermined. The CDR3 covers 13 residues. CDR1 is MNHEY, CDR2 SVGEGT, per germline. The V end was cut by 5 bases, the J end by 7 bases, with 14 bases between. The CDR3 DNA reads as TGTGCCAGCAGTCAACCACCCAGCGTTGAAGCTTTCTTT. Residues: CASSQPPSVEAFF.

Only one count was recorded for this clone. The chain has TRBV9 and TRBJ2-2; tentatively, D is TRBD2 (5 bases). CDR1 is SGDLS, CDR2 YYNGEE, per germline. This CDR3 is built from 17 residues. The V end was cut by 5 bases, the J end by 3 bases, with 20 bases between. The CDR3 sequence is CASRPPRAADHTGELFF. The CDR3 DNA reads TGTGCCAGCAGGCCTCCTCGAGCGGCCGATCACACCGGGGAGCTGTTTTTT.

The genes are TRBV4-1 and TRBJ1-1, with D possibly matching TRBD1 (6 bases). Germline assignment: CDR1 MGHRA and CDR2 YSYEKL. This CDR3 spans 16 amino acids. V dropped 4 bases and J dropped 1 base, with 16 bases sitting between them. CDR3 loop: CASSLSQGKGNTEAFF. CDR3 sequence (DNA): TGCGCCAGCAGCCTGTCGCAGGGGAAGGGGAACACTGAAGCTTTCTTT.

The sample holds a few counts of this clone. The CDR3 DNA reads as TGTGCCAGCAGCCAACCGGGACAGGGGCGAGGCTACACCTTC. Translation gives CASSQPGQGRGYTF. The J gene is TRBJ1-2, the V gene TRBV3-1 (or the pseudogene TRBV3-2), with TRBD1 identical over 10 bases. The CDR3 covers 14 residues. Looked up from germline, CDR1 is LGHDT and CDR2 is YNNKEL (reference sequence). The V gene end was trimmed by 2 bases and the J gene end by 8 bases; junction bases not matched to a gene: 5.

This chain joins TRBV6-5 and TRBJ1-5; 8 bases fit TRBD1. Germline V gene lookup returns CDR1 MNHEY and CDR2 SVGAGI. After removal of 6 bases from V and 2 bases from J, the junction contained 3 bases not matched to a gene. This CDR3 has 14 residues. CDR3 nucleotides: TGTGCCAGCAGCCCGACAGGGGGCAATCAGCCCCAGCATTTT. Protein: CASSPTGGNQPQHF.

This clone has just one count. J is TRBJ2-1 and V is TRBV11-1; TRBD2 matches 11 bases. The germline V gene encodes CDR1 SGHAT and CDR2 FQDESV (reference sequence). The trim removed 3 bases at V and 5 bases at J, leaving 6 bases unmatched. CDR3 length equals 16 residues. The chain's CDR3 is CASSFGLAGGDNEQFF. The CDR3 DNA is TGTGCCAGCAGCTTCGGTCTAGCGGGAGGCGACAATGAGCAGTTCTTC.